Below, 2 T cell receptor beta chains from the same sample are listed, as sequenced in a study of T cell responses to AZD1222 COVID-19 vaccine. Measured with immunoSEQ multiplex PCR; TCRdb has only the in-frame clones, and not every one. Found here are around 94,000 clones, roughly 90% of them singletons; the top ten hold over 15%. The source material was peripheral blood, sampled on day 0 of AZD1222 vaccination. Receptors were obtained from an adult in good health.

V usage is TRBV28 and J usage is TRBJ2-7; D possibly corresponds to TRBD1 (5 bases). Germline V gives CDR1 MDHEN, CDR2 SYDVKM. V shed 5 bases and J shed 9 bases, with 14 bases lying between them. The CDR3 contains 12 residues. CDR3 sequence: CASSRQGLGQYF. The CDR3 bases are TGTGCCAGCAGTCGTCAGGGTTTAGGGCAGTACTTC.

V usage is TRBV9 and J usage is TRBJ1-6, with 8 bases lining up with TRBD1. V lost 3 bases to trimming and J lost 7 bases; unmatched junction nucleotides: 9. The CDR3 totals 16 residues. Per germline, CDR1 SGDLS and CDR2 YYNGEE. This CDR3 is CASSDPLDRVNSPLHF. CDR3 coding DNA: TGTGCCAGCAGCGACCCCCTGGACAGGGTAAATTCACCCCTCCACTTT.